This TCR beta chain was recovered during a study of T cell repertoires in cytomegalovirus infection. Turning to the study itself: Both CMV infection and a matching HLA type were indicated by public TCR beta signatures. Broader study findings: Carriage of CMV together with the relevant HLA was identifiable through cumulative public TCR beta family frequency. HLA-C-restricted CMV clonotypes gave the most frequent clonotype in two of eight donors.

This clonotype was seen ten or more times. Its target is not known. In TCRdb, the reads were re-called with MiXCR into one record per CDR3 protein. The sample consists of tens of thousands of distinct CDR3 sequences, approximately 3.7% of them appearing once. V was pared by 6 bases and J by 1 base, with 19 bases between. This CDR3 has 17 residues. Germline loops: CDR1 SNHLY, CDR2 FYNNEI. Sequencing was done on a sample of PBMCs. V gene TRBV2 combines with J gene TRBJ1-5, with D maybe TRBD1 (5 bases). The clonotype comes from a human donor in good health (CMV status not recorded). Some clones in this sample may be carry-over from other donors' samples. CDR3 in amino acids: CASSPRAGGISNQPQHF. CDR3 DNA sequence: TGTGCCAGCAGCCCCAGGGCCGGAGGGATAAGCAATCAGCCCCAGCATTTT.